This T cell receptor (beta chain) was identified during a study of shared clonotypes between healthy human individuals. This clone has just a few counts. At a deep level, the assay was run. Using immunoSEQ multiplex PCR, the repertoire was profiled, and TCRdb retains in-frame clones only, with some absent. There are about 490,000 clones in the sample; 60% to 85% occur only once, and over 10% lies in the top ten. Sequencing was performed on PBMCs. The source is a woman aged 40-49 years in good health. Some clones in this sample may be carry-over from other donors' samples.

CDR3 nucleotide sequence: TGTGCCAGCTCACTAGGGGGCGTGGAAGAGACCCAGTACTTC. Translating gives CASSLGGVEETQYF. The genes are TRBV18 and TRBJ2-5, with 7 bases fitting TRBD1. CDR3 length: 14 residues. Germline CDR1 and CDR2: KGHSH and LQKENI. Trimming removed 4 bases from V and 3 bases from J; junction bases left unmatched: 5.